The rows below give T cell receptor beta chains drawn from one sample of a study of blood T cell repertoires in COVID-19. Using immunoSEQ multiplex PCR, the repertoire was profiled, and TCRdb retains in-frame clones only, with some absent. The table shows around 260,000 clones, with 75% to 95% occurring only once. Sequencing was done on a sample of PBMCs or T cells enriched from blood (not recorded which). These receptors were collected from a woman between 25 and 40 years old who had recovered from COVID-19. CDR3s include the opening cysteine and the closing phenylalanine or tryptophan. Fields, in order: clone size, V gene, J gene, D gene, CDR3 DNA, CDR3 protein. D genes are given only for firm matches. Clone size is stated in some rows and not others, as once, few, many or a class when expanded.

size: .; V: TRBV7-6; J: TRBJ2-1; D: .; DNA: TGTGCCAGCAGTCGCGGGCCGAACTGGGGCAATGAGCAGTTCTTC; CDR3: CASSRGPNWGNEQFF
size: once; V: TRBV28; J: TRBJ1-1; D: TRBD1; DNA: TGTGCCAGCAGCTCTGGGGGACAGGGGGTTAGCACTGAAGCTTTCTTT; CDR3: CASSSGGQGVSTEAFF
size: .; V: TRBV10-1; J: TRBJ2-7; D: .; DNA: TGCGCCAGCAGTGAGTCAACAGGAGGGGCCTACGAGCAGTACTTC; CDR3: CASSESTGGAYEQYF
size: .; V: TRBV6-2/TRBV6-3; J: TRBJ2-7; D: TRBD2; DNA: TGTGCCAGCAGTTCCCACCAGGCTAGCGGTTCACACGAGCAGTACTTC; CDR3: CASSSHQASGSHEQYF
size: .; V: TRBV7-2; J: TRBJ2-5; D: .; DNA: TGTGCCAGCAGCCCTCCGATCGGAGAGACCCAGTACTTC; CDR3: CASSPPIGETQYF
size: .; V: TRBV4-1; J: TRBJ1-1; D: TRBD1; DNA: TGCGCCAGCAGAGGACAGGGATGGGAGAACACTGAAGCTTTCTTT; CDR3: CASRGQGWENTEAFF
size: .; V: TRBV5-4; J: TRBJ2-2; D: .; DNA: TGTGCCAGCAGCTTGATAGCAGCCGGGGAGCTGTTTTTT; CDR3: CASSLIAAGELFF
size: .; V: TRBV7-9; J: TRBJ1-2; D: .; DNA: TGTGCCAGCAGGGCCGTATCTAACTATGGCTACACCTTC; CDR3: CASRAVSNYGYTF
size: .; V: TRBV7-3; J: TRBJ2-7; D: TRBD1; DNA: TGTGCCAGCAGCTATGACAGGGGCTACGAGCAGTACTTC; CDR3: CASSYDRGYEQYF
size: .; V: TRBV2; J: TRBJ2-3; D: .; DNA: TGTGCCAGCAGGTCTGGGGCGGATACGCAGTATTTT; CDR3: CASRSGADTQYF
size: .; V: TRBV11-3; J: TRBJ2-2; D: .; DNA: TGTGCCAGCAGCTCACGTAGCGGCGACACCGGGGAGCTGTTTTTT; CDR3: CASSSRSGDTGELFF
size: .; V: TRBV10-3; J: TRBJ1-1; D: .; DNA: TGTGCCATCAGGGAGACAGGCACTGAGAACACTGAAGCTTTCTTT; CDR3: CAIRETGTENTEAFF
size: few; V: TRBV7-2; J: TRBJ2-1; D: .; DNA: TGTGCCAGCAGATTACAGGTGAGCTCCTACAATGAGCAGTTCTTC; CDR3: CASRLQVSSYNEQFF
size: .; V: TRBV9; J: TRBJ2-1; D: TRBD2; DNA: TGTGCCAGCAGCGTAGTTCCTAGCGGTAATGAGCAGTTCTTC; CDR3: CASSVVPSGNEQFF
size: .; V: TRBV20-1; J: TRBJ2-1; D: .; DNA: TGCAGTGCTAGGGCCAACAATGAGCAGTTCTTC; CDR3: CSARANNEQFF
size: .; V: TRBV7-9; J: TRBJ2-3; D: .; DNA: TGTGCCAGCAGCTTAGGTCGGGACATGCGGCTCACAGATACGCAGTATTTT; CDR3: CASSLGRDMRLTDTQYF
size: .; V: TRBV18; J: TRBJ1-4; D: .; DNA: TGTGCCAGCTCACCAAGACAGAATGAAAAACTGTTTTTT; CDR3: CASSPRQNEKLFF
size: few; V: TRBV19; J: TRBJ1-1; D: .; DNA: TGTGCCAGTAGTAAGCCGAACACTGAAGCTTTCTTT; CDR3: CASSKPNTEAFF
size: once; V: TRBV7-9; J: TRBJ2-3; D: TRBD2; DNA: TGTGCCAGCAGACCAAGGGCCCCGCTAGCGGCGAGCACAGATACGCAGTATTTT; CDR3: CASRPRAPLAASTDTQYF
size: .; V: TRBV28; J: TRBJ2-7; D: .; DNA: TGTGCCAGCAGTTCCCTCCCCTACGACGAGCAGTACTTC; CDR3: CASSSLPYDEQYF
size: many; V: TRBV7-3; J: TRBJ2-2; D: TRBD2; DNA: TGTGCCAGCAGCTTAACTAGCGGGAGTCTGGCCGGGGAGCTGTTTTTT; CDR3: CASSLTSGSLAGELFF
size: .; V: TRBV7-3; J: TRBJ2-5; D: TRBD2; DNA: TGTGCCAGCAGCTTAGAAGGCGGGGGACCCTTGGGGACCCAGTACTTC; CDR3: CASSLEGGGPLGTQYF
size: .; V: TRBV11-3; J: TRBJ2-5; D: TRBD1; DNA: TGTGCCAGCAGCTTAGCGGGACAGGGGAGCCAAGAGACCCAGTACTTC; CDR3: CASSLAGQGSQETQYF
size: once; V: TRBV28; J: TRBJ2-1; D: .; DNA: TGTGCCAGCAGTCCCAGCGGATTGTCCTACAATGAGCAGTTCTTC; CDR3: CASSPSGLSYNEQFF
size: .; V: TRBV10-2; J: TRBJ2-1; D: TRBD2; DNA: TGCGCCAGCAGACTAGCGGGCTCCTACAATGAGCAGTTCTTC; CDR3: CASRLAGSYNEQFF
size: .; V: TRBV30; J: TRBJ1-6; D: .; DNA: TGTGCCTCATCAGGGACTATCGGTTTAAATTCACCCCTCCACTTT; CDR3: CASSGTIGLNSPLHF
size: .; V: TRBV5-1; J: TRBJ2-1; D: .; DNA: TGCGCCAGCAGCTTGGGATCCGGGTCATCGGACAATGAGCAGTTCTTC; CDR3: CASSLGSGSSDNEQFF
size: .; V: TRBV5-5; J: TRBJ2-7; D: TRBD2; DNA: TGTGCCAGCAGCATCTTCGGGACTAGCGGGAACAACGAGCAGTACTTC; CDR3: CASSIFGTSGNNEQYF
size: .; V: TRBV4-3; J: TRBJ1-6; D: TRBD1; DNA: TGCGCCAGCAGCCAAGACAGTCCGGCAGGGGGCTGGTCACCCCTCCACTTT; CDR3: CASSQDSPAGGWSPLHF
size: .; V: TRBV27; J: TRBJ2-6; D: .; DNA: TGTGCCAGCAGTTTAAGGGGTCCTGGGGCCAACGTCCTGACTTTC; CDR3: CASSLRGPGANVLTF
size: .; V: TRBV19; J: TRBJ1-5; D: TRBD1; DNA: TGTGCCAGTAGGTGGGGACAGTTCGGTAGCAATCAGCCCCAGCATTTT; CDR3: CASRWGQFGSNQPQHF